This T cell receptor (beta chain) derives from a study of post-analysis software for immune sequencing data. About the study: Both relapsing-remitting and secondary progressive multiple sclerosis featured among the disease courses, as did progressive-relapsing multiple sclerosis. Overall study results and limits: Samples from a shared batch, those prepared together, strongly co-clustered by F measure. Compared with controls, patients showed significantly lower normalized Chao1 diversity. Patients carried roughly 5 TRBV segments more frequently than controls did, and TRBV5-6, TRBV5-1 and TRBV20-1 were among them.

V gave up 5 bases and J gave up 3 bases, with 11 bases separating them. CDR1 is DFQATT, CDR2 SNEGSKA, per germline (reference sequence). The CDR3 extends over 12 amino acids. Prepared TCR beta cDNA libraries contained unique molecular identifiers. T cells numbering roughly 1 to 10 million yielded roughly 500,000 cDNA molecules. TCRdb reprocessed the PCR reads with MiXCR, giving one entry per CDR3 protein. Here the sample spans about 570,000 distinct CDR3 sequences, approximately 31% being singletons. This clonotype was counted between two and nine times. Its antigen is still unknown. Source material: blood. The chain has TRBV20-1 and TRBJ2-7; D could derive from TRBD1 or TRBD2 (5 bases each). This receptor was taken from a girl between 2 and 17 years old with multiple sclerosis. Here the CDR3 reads CSALRGDYEQYF. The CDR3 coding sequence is TGCAGTGCTTTGAGGGGAGACTACGAGCAGTACTTC.